There are a few counts of the clone carrying this TCR beta chain. This record comes from a study of T-cell memory formation after mild COVID-19. TCRdb redid the calling of the 5' RACE reads with MiXCR, one entry per CDR3 protein. Of 400,000 to 500,000 distinct CDR3 sequences detected, roughly a quarter appear once; the ten largest clones hold around 8.1%. V lost 7 bases, J lost 2 bases, and 14 bases lay in between. Germline-derived CDR1 and CDR2 are KGHDR and SFDVKD. The CDR3 is 15 amino acids. The chain combines TRBV24-1 with TRBJ1-5; possibly TRBD1 for D (6 bases). The sequence was collected from an adult woman who had mild COVID-19 (a few samples of this study predate the infection). Cell type and time point are not known. The material sequenced was PBMCs or a T cell subset sorted from them (not recorded which). Written as DNA, the CDR3 is TGTGCCACCAGCTTGGCGGGGGCTGGCAATCAGCCCCAGCATTTT. This encodes CATSLAGAGNQPQHF.